This TCR beta chain was documented in a study of CD8 T cells in ankylosing spondylitis. TCRdb independently ran MiXCR on the 5' RACE reads; one entry per CDR3 protein. The repertoire holds roughly 180,000 distinct CDR3 sequences, with over 10% as singletons. The CDR3 is 17 amino acids. CDR1 SEHNR and CDR2 FQNEAQ come from the germline V gene (reference sequence). V shed 4 bases and J 4 bases; nucleotides not matched to a gene: 9. The sequence derives from a male donor with ankylosing spondylitis or in good health (not recorded which). The material sequenced was blood, either unsorted or a sorted T cell fraction (not recorded which). V gene TRBV7-9 combines with J gene TRBJ2-1; 11 bases map to TRBD2. CDR3 residues: CASSWELGLAAYNEQFF. The CDR3, as DNA: TGTGCCAGCAGCTGGGAGCTGGGACTAGCGGCATACAATGAGCAGTTCTTC. The full variable domain, in which reference TRBV7-9 and TRBJ2-1 provide the parts outside the CDR3, is DTGVSQNPRHKITKRGQNVTFRCDPISEHNRLYWYRQTLGQGPEFLTYFQNEAQLEKSRLLSDRFSAERPKGSFSTLEIQRTEQGDSAMYLCASSWELGLAAYNEQFFGPGTRLTVL.